The entry that follows covers one TCR beta chain sequence. Antigen: not known. The sequenced target, TCR beta, came from blood CD8+ and CD4+ T cells. FACS was used to enrich TEMRA cells, whereas the CD8+ and CD4+ T cells were obtained by negative isolation. After extraction with the RNeasy kit, roughly 0.5 to 1 ug of the RNA was reverse transcribed using random hexamers. TCRdb reprocessed the immunoSEQ multiplex PCR reads with MiXCR, giving one entry per CDR3 protein. The table records roughly 130,000 distinct CDR3 sequences, under 96% of them present only once. These data are taken from a study of CD8 T cells in Susac syndrome. Study outcomes and limitations: None of the CD4+ T cell repertoires in Susac syndrome showed clonal expansion.

Looked up from germline, CDR1 is SGHNT and CDR2 is YYREEE (reference sequence). The junction had 7 bases not matched to a gene; V was cut back by 3 bases and J by 7 bases. The CDR3 contains 14 residues. The sample was CD4+ T cells from PBMCs. This clonotype was sampled from a human donor with Susac syndrome. V and J are TRBV5-4 and TRBJ2-1, with 7 bases identical to TRBD1. Here the CDR3 DNA reads TGTGCCAGCAGCTCCGGGACAGCAATTAATGAGCAGTTCTTC. The encoded protein is CASSSGTAINEQFF.